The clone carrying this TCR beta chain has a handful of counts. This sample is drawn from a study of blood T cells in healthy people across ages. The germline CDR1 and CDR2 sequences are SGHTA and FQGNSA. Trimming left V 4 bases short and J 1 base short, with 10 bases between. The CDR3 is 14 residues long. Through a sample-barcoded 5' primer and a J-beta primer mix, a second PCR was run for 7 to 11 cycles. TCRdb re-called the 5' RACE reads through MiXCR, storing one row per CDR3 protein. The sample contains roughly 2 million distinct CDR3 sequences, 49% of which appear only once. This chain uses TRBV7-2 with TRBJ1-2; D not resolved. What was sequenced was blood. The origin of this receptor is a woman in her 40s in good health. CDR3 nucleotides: TGTGCCAGCAGCTGGGTGGGGTTTAACTATGGCTACACCTTC. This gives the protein CASSWVGFNYGYTF.